This T cell receptor beta chain was identified during a study of T cells in localized non-small cell lung cancer. General observations from the study: Patients showing higher blood T cell density tended to see longer overall survival. Researchers found a median around 59 of the top 100 tumor clones in adjacent lung.

Assay used: immunoSEQ multiplex PCR; TCRdb lists only in-frame clones, some missing. The table has 45,000 to 55,000 clones, approximately 90% seen once. The CDR3 length is 15 residues. Trimming removed 3 bases from V and 0 bases from J; junction bases left unmatched: 3. Per germline, CDR1 SGHRS and CDR2 YFSETQ. To note about this clone: What it binds is unknown.

The sequence was obtained from a male donor aged 60 or older with stage III squamous cell lung carcinoma. The gene calls are TRBV5-1 and TRBJ2-7, with TRBD1 matching 10 bases. Source: peripheral blood, taken before any cancer treatment. The DNA for the CDR3 is TGCGCCAGCAGCTCGACAGGGGGCCTCTCCTACGAGCAGTACTTC. Translation gives CASSSTGGLSYEQYF.